These T cell receptor beta chains were read from a single sample in a study of cytomegalovirus exposure and HLA in healthy donors. Repertoires were generated with immunoSEQ multiplex PCR, while TCRdb's copy carries only in-frame clones and drops some. The sample includes under 200,000 clones, roughly 13% of them seen just once. Sequencing was performed on PBMCs. Every receptor here comes from a man in his forties or fifties in good health and CMV-seropositive. CDR3s include the opening cysteine and the closing phenylalanine or tryptophan. Fields, in order: J gene, V gene, clone size, D gene, CDR3 DNA, CDR3 protein. The D gene is left open where the match is weak. Not all rows give a size; the values are once, few, many and, for expanded clones, a class.

>TRBJ2-3|TRBV27|few|TRBD2
TGTGCCAGCATCGAGCGGGGGGCCCCTAGCACAGATACGCAGTATTTT
CASIERGAPSTDTQYF
>TRBJ2-2|TRBV5-1|.|.
TGCGCCAGCAGCTTGGCAACACCCGGGGAGCTGTTTTTT
CASSLATPGELFF
>TRBJ2-1|TRBV25-1|few|.
TGTGCCAGCAGACTTTCCTGGAATGAGCAGTTCTTC
CASRLSWNEQFF
>TRBJ2-2|TRBV18|few|.
TGTGCCAGCTCACCAGGCCAGGATCCCGGGGAGCTGTTTTTT
CASSPGQDPGELFF
>TRBJ2-1|TRBV27|.|TRBD1
TGTGCCAGCAGAGAAACAGGGGGCGCTAGGAAGTTCTTC
CASRETGGARKFF
>TRBJ2-5|TRBV27|few|TRBD1
TGTGCCAGCAGTCTTGGGACAGGGGTCGAGACCCAGTACTTC
CASSLGTGVETQYF
>TRBJ2-1|TRBV6-5|few|TRBD1
TGTGCCAGCAGTTACTTACAGGGGAGTGAGCAGTTCTTC
CASSYLQGSEQFF
>TRBJ2-5|TRBV7-8|.|.
TGTGCCAGCAGCTTGAGCAACCAAGAGACCCAGTACTTC
CASSLSNQETQYF
>TRBJ2-1|TRBV12-5|.|.
TGTGCTAGTGGTTTTAGCGAGAATGAGCAGTTCTTC
CASGFSENEQFF
>TRBJ1-2|TRBV28|few|TRBD1
TGTGCCAGCAGTTTCCGCGGGACAGGTCCTGGCTACACCTTC
CASSFRGTGPGYTF
>TRBJ1-6|TRBV6-6|few|TRBD1
TGTGCCAGCAAACCCAGGGGGCGCGGGAAGGATTCACCCCTCCACTTT
CASKPRGRGKDSPLHF
>TRBJ1-2|TRBV5-4|few|.
TGTGCCAGCAGCTTGTCGGGGGGAATAATGCATGGCTACACCTTC
CASSLSGGIMHGYTF
>TRBJ1-4|TRBV19|few|.
TGTGCCAGTAGTATACGGGGACAACCTAATGAAAAACTGTTTTTT
CASSIRGQPNEKLFF
>TRBJ1-2|TRBV28|few|.
TGTGCCAGCAGTTTACTTGCCAGTAACTATGGCTACACCTTC
CASSLLASNYGYTF
>TRBJ1-6|TRBV4-1|.|.
TGCGCCAGCAGCCCTACTCCGGGACATTCAAATTCACCCCTCCACTTT
CASSPTPGHSNSPLHF
>TRBJ1-1|TRBV18|few|.
TGTGCCAGCTCTCTTACAGGGAAGGACACTGAAGCTTTCTTT
CASSLTGKDTEAFF
>TRBJ1-2|TRBV5-4|.|TRBD1
TGTGCCAGCAGCCGATCCGGGACAGTAAATGGCTACACCTTC
CASSRSGTVNGYTF
>TRBJ1-5|TRBV7-8|.|TRBD1
TGTGCCAGCAGCTTTTCCGGGACAGGGCCGAAACAGCCCCAGCATTTT
CASSFSGTGPKQPQHF
>TRBJ1-1|TRBV7-9|.|.
TGTGCCAGCAGCTGGGCGCTAGGGGGGGAGGCTGAAGCTTTCTTT
CASSWALGGEAEAFF
>TRBJ1-1|TRBV27|.|.
TGTGCCAGCAGTTCGACAGCTCTGAACACTGAAGCTTTCTTT
CASSSTALNTEAFF
>TRBJ2-7|TRBV7-2|.|.
TGTGCCAGCAGCTTAGACAGGTTCGGCTACGAGCAGTACTTC
CASSLDRFGYEQYF
>TRBJ1-3|TRBV2|few|.
TGTGCCAGCAGTGGTGGACAAGCTTACTCTGGAAACACCATATATTTT
CASSGGQAYSGNTIYF
>TRBJ1-5|TRBV4-3|few|.
TGCGCCAGCAGCCAAGATTGGGACAACAATCAGCCCCAGCATTTT
CASSQDWDNNQPQHF
>TRBJ1-1|TRBV2|.|TRBD1
TGTGCCAGCAGTGGGGACAGGCGAAGCACTGAAGCTTTCTTT
CASSGDRRSTEAFF
>TRBJ2-7|TRBV5-6|.|.
TGTGCCAGCAGCCCCCCGCCGACACCTCCCTACGAGCAGTACTTC
CASSPPPTPPYEQYF
>TRBJ2-3|TRBV27|.|TRBD1
TGTGCCAGCTCCCGACAGGGGACCACAGATACGCAGTATTTT
CASSRQGTTDTQYF